Presented here are 4 T cell receptor beta chains from one specimen sequenced in a study of cytomegalovirus exposure and HLA in healthy donors. Some clones are missing from TCRdb's copy, which holds only in-frame ones; the method was immunoSEQ multiplex PCR. The data contain more than 95,000 clones, more than 95% of them seen just once; the ten biggest clones take up less than 2%. Sequencing input: PBMCs. The receptor source for this set is a man younger than 35 in good health and CMV-seronegative.

J is TRBJ1-4 and V is TRBV9, with 7 bases lining up with TRBD1. Germline V gene lookup returns CDR1 SGDLS and CDR2 YYNGEE. The V segment lost 0 bases and the J segment 8 bases; nucleotides outside the gene matches: 7. The CDR3 sequence is 15 residues long. CDR3 protein: CASSVDRDSREKLFF. The CDR3 DNA reads as TGTGCCAGCAGCGTAGATAGGGACAGTAGGGAAAAACTGTTTTTT.

The J gene is TRBJ2-1, the V gene TRBV5-1; the D is unclear. The CDR3 consists of 17 residues. The V gene lost 4 bases and the J gene lost 1 base, with 18 bases spanning the gap. CDR1 SGHRS and CDR2 YFSETQ come from the germline V gene. CDR3 DNA sequence: TGCGCCAGCAGCCCCCGGGTAGCCGTTAGATCCTACAATGAGCAGTTCTTC. Translation gives CASSPRVAVRSYNEQFF.

J is TRBJ2-7 and V is TRBV27; 16 nucleotides match TRBD2. The CDR3 has 18 amino acids. With V trimmed by 6 bases and J by 6 bases, 14 bases remained unmatched. CDR1 and CDR2 (germline): MNHEY, SMNVEV (reference sequence). The CDR3, as DNA: TGTGCCAGCAGCCTTTCTGGGACTAGCGGGAGGGCCGGGCGCGAGCAGTACTTC. Protein: CASSLSGTSGRAGREQYF.

J is TRBJ1-2 and V is TRBV6-5; a weak D match, TRBD1 (6 bases). The CDR3 is 13 residues long. Trimming shortened V by 4 bases and J by 7 bases, and 13 bases separated the two germline ends. Germline values: CDR1 MNHEY, CDR2 SVGAGI. The CDR3 DNA reads TGTGCCAGCAGTTCCAGGGGTCGAGGTGGCTACACCTTC. Amino acids: CASSSRGRGGYTF.